This T cell receptor beta chain emerged from a study of CXCR3-negative and CXCR3-positive naive CD8 T cells. Findings of the study overall: With respect to TRBV-TRBJ usage, naive CXCR3-negative and CXCR3-positive cells were similar; memory differed. TRB CDR3 properties were used to infer TCR strength, and surface CD5 was comparable between naive subsets.

This CDR3 has 17 residues. Germline V gives CDR1 LGHNA, CDR2 YSLEER. Per CD8+ T cell subset, triplicate sorts of 250,000 to 300,000 cells each were done. The naive CD8+ gate required CD45RO-CCR7+CD27+CD95- phenotype. 5' RACE with UMI labels generated the TRB cDNA libraries. TCRdb reanalyzed the 5' RACE reads and collapses them to one entry per CDR3 protein, without DNA. Its table lists some 39,000 distinct CDR3 sequences. A word on this clonotype: The antigen remains undetermined.

Sequences were obtained from naive CXCR3- CD8+ T cells from blood. Indicated subset: CD45RO-CCR7+CD27+CD95- naive CD8+ T cells lacking CXCR3 (TNR3-). The receptor was derived from a human donor in good health. Some clones in this sample may be carry-over from other donors' samples. This chain uses TRBV4-3 with TRBJ2-6; TCRdb's assignment of TRBD1 cannot be checked, as there is no DNA. This chain's CDR3 is CASSWGPVVSGANVLTF.